This record concerns one TCR beta chain sequence. Its antigen is not identified. CDR1 and CDR2 (germline): LNHDA, SQIVND (reference sequence). Between the trimmed V and J ends, which lost 11 bases and 4 bases, there was a span of 26 bases. This CDR3 has 16 amino acids. The data originate from a study of tumor-infiltrating lymphocytes in localized non-small cell lung cancer. Assay: immunoSEQ multiplex PCR; the TCRdb copy retains only in-frame clones and omits some. This sample yields about 14,000 clones, of which roughly four fifths are seen a single time; about 2.5% belongs to the top ten. Study-wide results and caveats: Technical variation could not be separated from intratumor heterogeneity here. TCR sequencing covered a subset of patients with enough tissue. T-cell fraction did not differ between immunotypes IM1 and IM2.

The sample was lung tumor tissue. The receptor was derived from a human donor with non-small cell lung cancer. This rearrangement joins TRBV19 to TRBJ1-2; D possibly corresponds to TRBD1 (5 bases). DNA for the CDR3: TGTGCCGCCACTTCCATAAAGACGGGACGAAGCTATGGCTACACCTTC. Its translation: CAATSIKTGRSYGYTF.